The 28 T cell receptor beta chains presented below share a single source sample, sequenced in a study of vaccination effects on CD4 cells after COVID-19. Their antigens remain unidentified. Following culture for approximately ten days, CD4+ T cells were isolated. Sequencing used immunoSEQ multiplex PCR; TCRdb keeps in-frame clones, though not all of them. The sample contains tens of thousands of clones, 50% to 80% of which appear only once. Sequenced material: CD4+ T cells from PBMCs cultured without peptide, taken before COVID-19 vaccination. These receptors were collected from a human donor who received a COVID-19 vaccine.

This sequence joins TRBV5-4 and TRBJ1-1; TRBD1 matches 8 bases. The germline gives CDR1 SGHNT, CDR2 YYREEE (reference sequence). This CDR3 region has 14 residues. Trimming at V came to 4 bases and at J to 6 bases, leaving 8 bases not matched to a gene. CDR3 sequence (DNA): TGTGCCAGCAGCCCAGGGGGCGGGAGAGCTGAAGCTTTCTTT. Translation: CASSPGGGRAEAFF.

This clone was seen once. The V and J genes are TRBV27 and TRBJ2-7; TRBD2 might be the D (6 bases). CDR3 length: 15 amino acids. Deletions cut 2 bases from V and 6 bases from J, with 17 bases between. Looked up from germline, CDR1 is MNHEY and CDR2 is SMNVEV (reference sequence). This chain's CDR3 is CASSLQRTISSEQYF. The DNA for the CDR3 is TGTGCCAGCAGTTTACAAAGGACTATATCTAGCGAGCAGTACTTC.

The rearrangement joins TRBV27 to TRBJ1-6; D not certain. Germline V gene sequence: CDR1 MNHEY, CDR2 SMNVEV (reference sequence). This CDR3 is 15 amino acids long. V was trimmed by 6 bases and J by 0 bases, leaving 9 bases between them. The CDR3 loop reads CASSIRSSYNSPLHF. CDR3 bases: TGTGCCAGCAGCATCCGAAGCTCCTATAATTCACCCCTCCACTTT.

The chain employs TRBV6-5 and TRBJ1-1, with a weak D call TRBD1 (5 bases). CDR3 length: 12 amino acids. Trimming pared 4 bases from V and 11 bases from J, leaving 14 bases between. Germline V gene lookup returns CDR1 MNHEY and CDR2 SVGAGI. CDR3 amino acids: CASSSRAGEAFF. In DNA, the CDR3 is TGTGCCAGCAGTTCCAGGGCGGGGGAGGCTTTCTTT.

The gene calls are TRBV5-1 and TRBJ2-2; D is uncertain. The V and J ends lost 10 bases and 5 bases respectively, with 6 bases between them. This CDR3 spans 10 amino acids. The germline CDR1 and CDR2 sequences are SGHRS and YFSETQ. The CDR3 sequence is CAPFTGELFF. CDR3 in DNA: TGCGCCCCCTTTACCGGGGAGCTGTTTTTT.

The V and J genes are TRBV5-1 and TRBJ1-1, with 11 nucleotides matching TRBD1. The CDR3 runs to 16 residues. The ends lost 4 bases at V and 7 bases at J; junction bases unmatched: 12. CDR1 and CDR2 (germline): SGHRS, YFSETQ. CDR3 bases: TGCGCCAGCAGCCCGGGGGCCCTCGGGACAGGGGGTGAAGCTTTCTTT. Its protein product is CASSPGALGTGGEAFF.

The chain links TRBV14 to TRBJ1-1; D not certain. V was trimmed by 3 bases and J by 1 base, leaving 9 bases between them. Germline CDR1 is SGHDN and CDR2 is FVKESK. This CDR3 is built from 14 residues. CDR3 region: CASSQLNRNTEAFF. In DNA, the CDR3 is TGTGCCAGCAGCCAGTTGAACAGGAACACTGAAGCTTTCTTT.

The chain recombines TRBV27 with TRBJ1-4, with unresolved D. CDR3 size: 15 residues. Germline CDR1 reads MNHEY; CDR2 reads SMNVEV (reference sequence). V was trimmed by 5 bases and J by 8 bases, leaving 18 bases between them. The CDR3 loop reads CASSPKWVGEEKLFF. In DNA form, the CDR3 reads TGTGCCAGCAGTCCGAAGTGGGTGGGAGAGGAAAAACTGTTTTTT.

The CDR3 reads CSASRRGSSYNEQFF. Here the CDR3 DNA reads TGCAGTGCTAGTCGGCGCGGGAGCTCCTACAATGAGCAGTTCTTC. V and J are TRBV20-1 and TRBJ2-1; 7 positions agree with TRBD2. The germline CDR1 and CDR2 sequences are DFQATT and SNEGSKA (reference sequence). The CDR3 length is 15 residues. V gave up 3 bases and J gave up 0 bases; unmatched junction bases: 5.

This chain joins TRBV23-1 and TRBJ1-6; the D is unclear. TRBV23-1 is designated an ORF whose function remains uncertain. This CDR3 has 12 residues. V shed 8 bases and J shed 5 bases, with 7 bases lying between them. The CDR3, as DNA: TGCGCCAGCCCATCCGATAATTCACCCCTCCACTTT. Protein: CASPSDNSPLHF.

The chain links TRBV19 to TRBJ2-2; D unresolved. V was trimmed by 3 bases and J by 5 bases, leaving 16 bases between them. Germline V gene lookup returns CDR1 LNHDA and CDR2 SQIVND (reference sequence). The CDR3 sequence is 16 residues long. This chain's CDR3 is CASSITPARATGELFF. The DNA for the CDR3 is TGTGCCAGTAGTATTACACCGGCACGAGCGACCGGGGAGCTGTTTTTT.

This chain connects TRBV28 to TRBJ1-4, with D possibly being TRBD1 (5 bases). Germline V gene data show CDR1 as MDHEN and CDR2 as SYDVKM. This CDR3 spans 14 amino acids. Trimming removed 3 bases at V and 5 bases at J, with 10 bases between. The DNA of the CDR3 is TGTGCCAGCAGTTTTATGGGGCTCAATGAAAAACTGTTTTTT. Amino acid sequence: CASSFMGLNEKLFF.

The chain carries TRBV21-1 and TRBJ2-7; the table's D call, TRBD2, has no DNA check behind it. TRBV21-1 is a known pseudogene. This CDR3 is 20 amino acids long. CDR3 nucleotide sequence: TGTGCCAGCAGCAAAAGCAGAGGACTAGCCCACCCAGGTCCCTCCTACGAGCAGTACTTC. Translation gives CASSKSRGLAHPGPSYEQYF.

The CDR3: CASSLLGGNTIYF. CDR3 nucleotide sequence: TGTGCCAGCAGTCTCCTGGGGGGAAACACCATATATTTT. The chain couples TRBV27 to TRBJ1-3; no reliable D call. The germline V gene has CDR1 MNHEY and CDR2 SMNVEV (reference sequence). Trimming cost V 5 bases and J 4 bases, with 9 bases left between them. The CDR3 has 13 residues.

This clone was counted between two and nine times. The chain links TRBV18 to TRBJ1-1; TRBD1 matches at 8 bases. Germline V gene sequence: CDR1 KGHSH, CDR2 LQKENI. J was trimmed by 1 base and V by 4 bases; bases with no gene match: 8. This CDR3 contains 16 residues. The CDR3 spells CASSLTSGTGNTEAFF. The CDR3 coding sequence is TGTGCCAGCTCACTGACTTCCGGGACAGGGAACACTGAAGCTTTCTTT.

This clone was seen a handful of times. The chain carries TRBV20-1 and TRBJ2-7, with D possibly being TRBD2 (6 bases). The ends were cut back, 4 bases at V and 5 bases at J, with 9 bases in the middle. This CDR3 contains 11 residues. The germline CDR1 and CDR2 sequences are DFQATT and SNEGSKA (reference sequence). The CDR3 loop is CSANRGNEQYF. Here the CDR3 DNA reads TGCAGTGCTAATCGGGGGAACGAGCAGTACTTC.

This chain joins TRBV2 and TRBJ2-1, with D possibly being TRBD1 or TRBD2 (5 bases each). The V end lost 4 bases, the J end lost 7 bases, and 17 bases lay between the germline ends. From germline, CDR1 is SNHLY and CDR2 FYNNEI. The length of the CDR3 is 15 residues. The CDR3 DNA follows: TGTGCCAGCAGTGGGGGGTCTCAGAGACGGAATGAGCAGTTCTTC. Protein product: CASSGGSQRRNEQFF.

The CDR3 sequence: CASSSLGLDSQQYF. CDR3 DNA: TGTGCCAGCAGCTCGTTGGGCCTCGACTCCCAGCAGTACTTC. V is TRBV7-9 and J is TRBJ2-7; D not certain. V was clipped by 4 bases and J by 8 bases, with 18 bases between them. Germline lookup yields CDR1 SEHNR and CDR2 FQNEAQ (reference sequence). This CDR3 contains 14 residues.

The chain joins TRBV28 to TRBJ2-2, with a tentative D call TRBD2 (6 bases). V was pared by 10 bases and J by 4 bases, with 10 bases between. This CDR3 is built from 12 residues. CDR1 is MDHEN and CDR2 is SYDVKM in the germline V gene. This CDR3 reads CATLGGTGELFF. The CDR3, as DNA: TGTGCCACCCTGGGGGGCACCGGGGAGCTGTTTTTT.

The rearrangement uses TRBV27 and TRBJ2-5; TRBD1 aligns across 8 bases. With 5 bases clipped from V and 5 bases from J, the junction kept 7 bases outside the gene matches. This CDR3 region has 14 residues. Germline V gene sequence: CDR1 MNHEY, CDR2 SMNVEV (reference sequence). CDR3 loop: CASSPRQGYETQYF. In DNA, the CDR3 is TGTGCCAGCAGTCCCCGACAGGGGTACGAGACCCAGTACTTC.

This clone was found once. The chain has TRBV4-2 and TRBJ2-3, with 11 positions matching TRBD2. J lost 4 bases, V lost 0 bases, and 9 bases had no gene match. Germline loops: CDR1 LGHNA, CDR2 YNFKEQ. The CDR3 runs to 18 residues. DNA of the CDR3: TGTGCCAGCAGCCAAGAAAACCCTAGCGGGGGGAACGCAGATACGCAGTATTTT. As protein: CASSQENPSGGNADTQYF.

The chain has TRBV19 and TRBJ1-3; D remains unclear. Trimming cost V 8 bases and J 7 bases, with 9 bases left between them. The CDR3 loop spans 11 amino acids. Germline CDR1 reads LNHDA; CDR2 reads SQIVND (reference sequence). CDR3 amino acids: CASGGWNTIYF. CDR3 DNA: TGTGCCAGTGGTGGTTGGAACACCATATATTTT. Looking up the rest from reference TRBV19 and TRBJ1-3 gives the full variable domain: DGGITQSPKYLFRKEGQNVTLSCEQNLNHDAMYWYRQDPGQGLRLIYYSQIVNDFQKGDIAEGYSVSREKKESFPLTVTSAQKNPTAFYLCASGGWNTIYFGEGSWLTVV.

This clone was detected only a few times. The chain carries TRBV7-2 and TRBJ2-5; no definite D call. V was shortened by 2 bases and J by 5 bases, with 12 bases between the two germline ends. The CDR3 spans 14 residues. Germline loops: CDR1 SGHTA, CDR2 FQGNSA. CDR3 loop: CASSLFRFGETQYF. In DNA, the CDR3 is TGTGCCAGCAGCTTATTCCGGTTCGGGGAGACCCAGTACTTC.

The genes are TRBV30 and TRBJ2-5, with D unclear. The length of the CDR3 is 12 residues. Germline V CDR1 and CDR2: GTSNPN, SVGIG (reference sequence). Trimming shortened V by 4 bases and J by 6 bases, and 12 bases separated the two germline ends. In DNA, the CDR3 is TGTGCCTGGAAAGGGAACCCACAGACCCAGTACTTC. Protein: CAWKGNPQTQYF.

This chain uses TRBV11-3 with TRBJ1-1; maybe TRBD1 (6 bases). Germline-derived CDR1 and CDR2 are SGHNT and YENEEA. The CDR3 contains 14 residues. The V end was cut by 1 base, the J end by 2 bases, with 8 bases between. The CDR3 nucleotides read TGTGCCAGCAGCTTAGGGGGGACAAACACTGAAGCTTTCTTT. As protein: CASSLGGTNTEAFF.

The rearrangement joins TRBV3-1 (or the pseudogene TRBV3-2) to TRBJ2-1; 10 positions agree with TRBD2. The length of the CDR3 is 13 residues. The trim removed 6 bases at V and 4 bases at J, leaving 0 bases unmatched. Germline CDR1 LGHDT, CDR2 YNNKEL (reference sequence). The DNA for the CDR3 is TGTGCCAGCAGACTAGCGGGGTACAATGAGCAGTTCTTC. As protein: CASRLAGYNEQFF.

The chain joins TRBV5-1 to TRBJ1-1; D possibly corresponds to TRBD1 (5 bases). The germline V gene has CDR1 SGHRS and CDR2 YFSETQ. The ends were cut back, 0 bases at V and 4 bases at J, with 10 bases in the middle. This CDR3 has 14 amino acids. CDR3 sequence reads: CASSLGQGSTEAFF. The CDR3 coding sequence is TGCGCCAGCAGCTTGGGGCAGGGAAGCACTGAAGCTTTCTTT.

The chain couples TRBV6-5 to TRBJ1-6; unclear D gene. Germline V CDR1 and CDR2: MNHEY, SVGAGI. This CDR3 is built from 14 residues. V gave up 2 bases and J gave up 10 bases, with 12 bases separating them. The CDR3 sequence is CASSYRRIDSPLHF. CDR3 DNA: TGTGCCAGCAGTTACCGGCGGATAGACTCACCCCTCCACTTT.